Following are 4 T cell receptor beta chains from one sample sequenced in a study of early T cells in non-severe SARS-CoV-2 infection. Each CDR3 protein gets one entry after TCRdb re-called the 5' RACE reads with MiXCR. Here the sample spans nearly 110,000 distinct CDR3 sequences, 8.5% to 14% being singletons. Specimen: whole blood. These receptors all come from an adult who was a healthcare worker with PCR-confirmed SARS-CoV-2 infection or an uninfected control (not recorded which).

This clonotype appeared many times. This chain connects TRBV19 to TRBJ1-5; 7 positions agree with TRBD1. Germline CDR1 and CDR2: LNHDA and SQIVND (reference sequence). The length of the CDR3 is 13 residues. Germline trimming cut 7 bases from V and 9 bases from J; bases unmatched to any gene: 9. CDR3 in amino acids: CASTQTGRGPQHF. CDR3 nucleotide sequence: TGTGCCAGTACACAGACAGGGCGGGGGCCCCAGCATTTT.

V gene TRBV20-1 combines with J gene TRBJ2-3; D not resolved. Trimming shortened V by 6 bases and J by 2 bases, and 12 bases separated the two germline ends. Germline V lookup: CDR1 DFQATT, CDR2 SNEGSKA (reference sequence). CDR3 length: 13 residues. The CDR3 sequence is CSAVEALTDTQYF. DNA of the CDR3: TGCAGTGCCGTAGAGGCACTCACAGATACGCAGTATTTT.

This clonotype was counted many times. The rearrangement joins TRBV20-1 to TRBJ2-1, with D perhaps TRBD2 (5 bases). The germline V and J ends were trimmed by 4 bases and 6 bases, with 10 bases remaining between them. CDR1 DFQATT and CDR2 SNEGSKA come from the germline V gene (reference sequence). The CDR3 covers 12 residues. The CDR3 reads CSATLDFNEQFF. DNA of the CDR3: TGCAGTGCTACGTTGGACTTCAATGAGCAGTTCTTC.

This clonotype was recorded at least ten times. The chain has TRBV12-3 or TRBV12-4 and TRBJ2-1; D ambiguous. The length of the CDR3 is 14 residues. V lost 6 bases to trimming and J lost 1 base, with 10 bases between them. The CDR3, as DNA: TGTGCCAGCAGGTTCTTGGGGTCCTACAATGAGCAGTTCTTC. This sequence encodes CASRFLGSYNEQFF.